The rows below give T cell receptor beta chains drawn from one sample of a study of T cells in Graves' hyperthyroidism and ophthalmopathy. TCRdb re-called the multiplex PCR reads through MiXCR, storing one row per CDR3 protein. Here the sample spans hundreds of thousands of distinct CDR3 sequences, less than 15% being singletons. The sequenced sample was blood. These receptors were taken from a woman aged 18-29 years with Graves' hyperthyroidism. Each CDR3 is given without its conserved first and last residue.

CDR3aa	v_gene	j_gene
ASSLVELGSQPQH	TRBV7-8	TRBJ1-5
ASSWTGIGNQPQH	TRBV5-1	TRBJ1-5
ASSKGLAQNNEQF	TRBV5-1	TRBJ2-1
ASSVGQRGLETQY	TRBV9	TRBJ2-5
ASSLGGSYTGELF	TRBV7-9	TRBJ2-2
ASSFEGFTYNEQF	TRBV5-8	TRBJ2-1
ASSQGARGNTQY	TRBV4-1	TRBJ2-3
ASQRGLPTYEQY	TRBV25-1	TRBJ2-7
ASSLISVGGYNEQF	TRBV12-3/TRBV12-4	TRBJ2-1
AWSLQGSYGYT	TRBV30	TRBJ1-2
AISVLAGGEIGYEQY	TRBV10-3	TRBJ2-7
ASSPIKGSSNQPQH	TRBV18	TRBJ1-5
ASSPVTAGGREQY	TRBV5-1	TRBJ2-7
ASSWDTTHTGELF	TRBV12-3/TRBV12-4	TRBJ2-2